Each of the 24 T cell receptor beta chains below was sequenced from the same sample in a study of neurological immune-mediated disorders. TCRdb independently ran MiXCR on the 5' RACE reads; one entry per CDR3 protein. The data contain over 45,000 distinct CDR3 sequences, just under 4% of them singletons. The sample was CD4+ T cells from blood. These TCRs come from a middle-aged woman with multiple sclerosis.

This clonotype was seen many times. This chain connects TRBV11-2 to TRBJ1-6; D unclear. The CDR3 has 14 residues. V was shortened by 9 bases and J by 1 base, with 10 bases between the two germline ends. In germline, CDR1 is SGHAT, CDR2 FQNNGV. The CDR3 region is CASESLSYNSPLHF. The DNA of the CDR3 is TGTGCCAGTGAATCCCTATCCTATAATTCACCCCTCCACTTT.

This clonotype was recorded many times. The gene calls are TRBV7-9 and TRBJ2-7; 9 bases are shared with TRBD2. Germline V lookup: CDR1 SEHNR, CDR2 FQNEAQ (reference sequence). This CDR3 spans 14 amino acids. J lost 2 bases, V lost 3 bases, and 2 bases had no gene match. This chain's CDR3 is CASSFTSGPYEQYF. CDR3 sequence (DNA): TGTGCCAGCAGCTTTACTAGCGGGCCCTACGAGCAGTACTTC. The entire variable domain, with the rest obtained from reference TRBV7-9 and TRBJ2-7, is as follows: DTGVSQNPRHKITKRGQNVTFRCDPISEHNRLYWYRQTLGQGPEFLTYFQNEAQLEKSRLLSDRFSAERPKGSFSTLEIQRTEQGDSAMYLCASSFTSGPYEQYFGPGTRLTVT.

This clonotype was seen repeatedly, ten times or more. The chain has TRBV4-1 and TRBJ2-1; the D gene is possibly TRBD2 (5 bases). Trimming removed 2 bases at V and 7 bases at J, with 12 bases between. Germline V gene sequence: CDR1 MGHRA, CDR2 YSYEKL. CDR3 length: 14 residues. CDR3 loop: CASSQHGVVNEQFF. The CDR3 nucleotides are TGCGCCAGCAGCCAACACGGGGTTGTGAATGAGCAGTTCTTC.

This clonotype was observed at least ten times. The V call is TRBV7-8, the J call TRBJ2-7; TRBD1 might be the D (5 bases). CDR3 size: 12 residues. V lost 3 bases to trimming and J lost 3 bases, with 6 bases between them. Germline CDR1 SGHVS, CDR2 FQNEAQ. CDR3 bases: TGTGCCAGCAGCTTTGACAGCTACGAGCAGTACTTC. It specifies CASSFDSYEQYF.

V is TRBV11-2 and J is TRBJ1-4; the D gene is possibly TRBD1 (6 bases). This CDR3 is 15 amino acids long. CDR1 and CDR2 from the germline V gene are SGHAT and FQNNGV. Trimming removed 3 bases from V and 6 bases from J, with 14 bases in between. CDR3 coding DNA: TGTGCCAGCAGCTTCGCCCAAGGGGGGGATGAAAAACTGTTTTTT. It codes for CASSFAQGGDEKLFF. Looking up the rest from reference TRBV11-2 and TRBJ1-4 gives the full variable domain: EAGVAQSPRYKIIEKRQSVAFWCNPISGHATLYWYQQILGQGPKLLIQFQNNGVVDDSQLPKDRFSAERLKGVDSTLKIQPAKLEDSAVYLCASSFAQGGDEKLFFGSGTQLSVL.

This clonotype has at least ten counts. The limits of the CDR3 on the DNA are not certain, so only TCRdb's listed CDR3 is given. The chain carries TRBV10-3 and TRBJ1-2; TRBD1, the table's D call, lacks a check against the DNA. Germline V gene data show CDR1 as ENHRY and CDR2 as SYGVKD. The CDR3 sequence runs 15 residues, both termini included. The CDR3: CAISTSGQGNYGYTF.

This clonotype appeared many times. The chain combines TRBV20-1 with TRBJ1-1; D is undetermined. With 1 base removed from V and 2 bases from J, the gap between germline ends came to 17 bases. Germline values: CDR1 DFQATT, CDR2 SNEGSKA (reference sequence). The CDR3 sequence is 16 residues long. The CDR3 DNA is TGCAGTGCTAGAGTGCCCGAGACCCGGGTTAACACTGAAGCTTTCTTT. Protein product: CSARVPETRVNTEAFF.

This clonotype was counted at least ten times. The CDR3 DNA reads as TGTGCCAGCAGTTCCCCAGACAGGAATCATTCACCCCTCCACTTT. Protein product: CASSSPDRNHSPLHF. The chain joins TRBV6-6 to TRBJ1-6; TRBD1 might be the D (6 bases). This CDR3 is 15 amino acids long. V was pared by 4 bases and J by 8 bases, with 15 bases between. CDR1 is MNHNY, CDR2 SVGAGI, per germline (reference sequence).

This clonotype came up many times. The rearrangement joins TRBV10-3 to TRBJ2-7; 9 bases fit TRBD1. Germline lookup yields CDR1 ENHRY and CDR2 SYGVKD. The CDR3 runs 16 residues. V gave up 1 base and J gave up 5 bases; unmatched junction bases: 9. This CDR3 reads CAISEFLSDRGNEQYF. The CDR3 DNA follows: TGTGCCATCAGTGAGTTCTTAAGTGACAGGGGGAACGAGCAGTACTTC.

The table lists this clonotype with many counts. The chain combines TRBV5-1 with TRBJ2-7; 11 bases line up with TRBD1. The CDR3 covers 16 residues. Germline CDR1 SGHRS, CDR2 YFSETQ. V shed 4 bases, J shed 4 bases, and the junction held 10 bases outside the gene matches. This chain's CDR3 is CASSPLAGTGGYEQYF. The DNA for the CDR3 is TGCGCCAGCAGCCCACTGGCCGGGACAGGGGGATACGAGCAGTACTTC.

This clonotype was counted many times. As DNA, the CDR3 is TGTGCCAGCAGGACCGGGGTAGAAGGCTACACCTTC. This sequence encodes CASRTGVEGYTF. The chain carries TRBV6-5 and TRBJ1-2, with no clear D. Germline V gene data show CDR1 as MNHEY and CDR2 as SVGAGI. Trimming cost V 6 bases and J 8 bases, with 13 bases left between them. The CDR3 is made up of 12 amino acids.

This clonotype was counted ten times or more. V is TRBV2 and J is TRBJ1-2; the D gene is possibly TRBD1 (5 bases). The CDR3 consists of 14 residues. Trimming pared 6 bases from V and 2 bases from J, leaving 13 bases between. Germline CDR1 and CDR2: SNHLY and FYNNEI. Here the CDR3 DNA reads TGTGCCAGCAGAGAGGACAATCAGAACTATGGCTACACCTTC. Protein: CASREDNQNYGYTF.

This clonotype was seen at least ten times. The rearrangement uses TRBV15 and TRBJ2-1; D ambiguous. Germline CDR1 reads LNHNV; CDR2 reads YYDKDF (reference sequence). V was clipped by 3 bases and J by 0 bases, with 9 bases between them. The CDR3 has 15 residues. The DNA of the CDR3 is TGTGCCACCAGCAGGGGCAGAAGCTCCTACAATGAGCAGTTCTTC. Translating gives CATSRGRSSYNEQFF.

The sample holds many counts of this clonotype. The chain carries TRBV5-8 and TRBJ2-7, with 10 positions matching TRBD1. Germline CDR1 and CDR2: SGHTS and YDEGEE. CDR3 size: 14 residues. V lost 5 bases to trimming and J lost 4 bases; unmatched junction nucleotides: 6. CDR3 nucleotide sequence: TGTGCCAGCAGTCGGGACAGGGGTCTTTACGAGCAGTACTTC. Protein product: CASSRDRGLYEQYF.

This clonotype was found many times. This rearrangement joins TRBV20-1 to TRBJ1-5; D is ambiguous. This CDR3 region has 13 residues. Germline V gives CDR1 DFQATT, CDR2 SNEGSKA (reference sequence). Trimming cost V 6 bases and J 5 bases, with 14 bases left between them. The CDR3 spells CSAHGYPDQPQHF. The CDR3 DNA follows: TGCAGTGCCCACGGATATCCAGATCAGCCCCAGCATTTT.

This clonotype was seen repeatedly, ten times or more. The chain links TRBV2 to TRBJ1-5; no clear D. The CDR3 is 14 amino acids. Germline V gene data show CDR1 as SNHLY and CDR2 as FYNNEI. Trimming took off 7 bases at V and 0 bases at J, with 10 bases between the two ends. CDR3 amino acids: CASTYQASNQPQHF. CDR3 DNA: TGTGCCAGCACTTACCAAGCTAGCAATCAGCCCCAGCATTTT.

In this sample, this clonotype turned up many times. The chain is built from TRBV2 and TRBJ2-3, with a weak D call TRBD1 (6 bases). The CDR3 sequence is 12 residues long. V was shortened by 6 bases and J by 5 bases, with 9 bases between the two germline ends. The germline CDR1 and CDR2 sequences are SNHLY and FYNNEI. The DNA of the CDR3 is TGTGCCAGCAGACTGACAGGAGATACGCAGTATTTT. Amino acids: CASRLTGDTQYF.

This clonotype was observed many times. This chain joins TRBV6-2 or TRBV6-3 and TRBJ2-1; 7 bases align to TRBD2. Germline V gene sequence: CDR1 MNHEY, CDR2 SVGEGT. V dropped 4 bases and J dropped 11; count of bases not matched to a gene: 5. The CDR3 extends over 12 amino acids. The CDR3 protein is CASSSSGAKQFF. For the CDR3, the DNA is TGTGCCAGCAGTTCCAGCGGGGCAAAGCAGTTCTTC.

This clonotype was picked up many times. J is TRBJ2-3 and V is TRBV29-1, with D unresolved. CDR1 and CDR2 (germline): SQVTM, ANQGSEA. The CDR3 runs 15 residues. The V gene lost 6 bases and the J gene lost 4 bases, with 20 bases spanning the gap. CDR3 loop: CSVGRQAARSDTQYF. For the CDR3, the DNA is TGCAGCGTGGGCCGGCAGGCCGCGCGATCAGATACGCAGTATTTT.

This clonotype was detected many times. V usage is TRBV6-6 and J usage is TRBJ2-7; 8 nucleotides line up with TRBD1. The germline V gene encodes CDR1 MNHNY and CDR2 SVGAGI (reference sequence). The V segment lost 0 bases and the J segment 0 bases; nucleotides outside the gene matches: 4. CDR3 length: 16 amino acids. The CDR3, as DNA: TGTGCCAGCAGTTACTCGGGACAGGAGGCCTCCTACGAGCAGTACTTC. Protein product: CASSYSGQEASYEQYF.

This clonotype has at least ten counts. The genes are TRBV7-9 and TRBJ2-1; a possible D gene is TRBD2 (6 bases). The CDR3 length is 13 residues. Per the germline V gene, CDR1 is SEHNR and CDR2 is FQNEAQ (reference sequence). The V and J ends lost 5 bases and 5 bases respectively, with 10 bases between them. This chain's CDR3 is CASSPAGNNEQFF. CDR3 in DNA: TGTGCCAGCAGCCCGGCGGGGAACAATGAGCAGTTCTTC.

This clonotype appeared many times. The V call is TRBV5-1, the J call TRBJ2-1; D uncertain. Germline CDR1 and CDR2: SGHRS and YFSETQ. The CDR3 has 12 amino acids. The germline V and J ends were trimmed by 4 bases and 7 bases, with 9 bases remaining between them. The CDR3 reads CASSLARNEQFF. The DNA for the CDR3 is TGCGCCAGCAGCCTTGCAAGGAATGAGCAGTTCTTC.

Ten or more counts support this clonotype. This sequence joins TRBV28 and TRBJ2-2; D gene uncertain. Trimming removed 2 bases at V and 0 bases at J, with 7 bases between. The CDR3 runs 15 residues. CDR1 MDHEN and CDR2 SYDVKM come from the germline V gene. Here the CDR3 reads CASSLGRSNTGELFF. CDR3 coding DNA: TGTGCCAGCAGTTTAGGTCGGTCGAACACCGGGGAGCTGTTTTTT.

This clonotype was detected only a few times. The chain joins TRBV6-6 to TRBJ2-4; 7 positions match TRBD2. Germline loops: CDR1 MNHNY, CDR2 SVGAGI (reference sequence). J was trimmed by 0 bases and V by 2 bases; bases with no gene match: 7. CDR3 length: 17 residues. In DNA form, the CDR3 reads TGTGCCAGCAGTTACGGGGGGGTCACCTTAGCCAAAAACATTCAGTACTTC. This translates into CASSYGGVTLAKNIQYF.